A selection of T cell receptor beta chains follows, all from one sample in a study of T cell responses to AZD1222 COVID-19 vaccine. This table comes from immunoSEQ multiplex PCR, and its TCRdb copy is limited to in-frame clones, with some not included. The sample holds 86,000 or so clones, around 83% seen once. The sample here was peripheral blood, taken 28 days after the second AZD1222 dose. These receptors were obtained from an adult who received the AZD1222 COVID-19 vaccine. Both conserved end residues are part of each CDR3. A D gene is named only where the DNA matches it firmly. The size field is filled for only some rows; it gives once, few, many or a size class.

j_call v_call d_call clone_size cdr3_aa cdr3_nt
TRBJ2-7 TRBV7-8 NA NA CASSGLAHSEQYF TGTGCCAGCAGCGGTCTAGCCCATAGCGAGCAGTACTTC
TRBJ1-2 TRBV28 NA NA CASSSARGVVYGYTF TGTGCCAGCAGTTCGGCCCGCGGCGTAGTTTATGGCTACACCTTC
TRBJ1-5 TRBV6-5 TRBD1 NA CASRPNRGGGQPQHF TGTGCCAGCAGACCTAACAGGGGAGGAGGACAGCCCCAGCATTTT
TRBJ1-5 TRBV18 NA NA CASSPGEDQPQHF TGTGCCAGCTCACCAGGGGAGGATCAGCCCCAGCATTTT
TRBJ1-4 TRBV5-4 NA NA CASSRRGQGSGKLFF TGTGCCAGCAGCCGGCGGGGGCAGGGCTCGGGAAAACTGTTTTTT
TRBJ2-7 TRBV3-1/TRBV3-2 NA NA CASSPARAWRNAEQYF TGTGCCAGCAGCCCCGCCCGAGCGTGGCGTAACGCCGAGCAGTACTTC
TRBJ2-2 TRBV7-7 TRBD2 NA CASSFSGLAGKNTGELFF TGTGCTAGCAGCTTTTCAGGGCTAGCGGGAAAGAACACCGGGGAGCTGTTTTTT
TRBJ1-5 TRBV7-9 NA NA CASSLVGGANQPQHF TGTGCCAGCAGCTTAGTGGGGGGGGCCAATCAGCCCCAGCATTTT
TRBJ1-4 TRBV3-1/TRBV3-2 TRBD1 few CASSLQGGEKLFF TGTGCCAGCAGCCTTCAGGGGGGGGAAAAACTGTTTTTT
TRBJ1-1 TRBV5-1 NA NA CASSLTGLQAAFF TGCGCCAGCAGCTTGACAGGGCTGCAAGCAGCTTTCTTT
TRBJ1-2 TRBV30 TRBD1 NA CAWSVLGGGYGYTF TGTGCCTGGAGTGTATTAGGGGGCGGCTATGGCTACACCTTC
TRBJ2-1 TRBV11-2 TRBD1 NA CASSTRDRVYNEQFF TGTGCCAGCAGCACCCGGGACAGGGTGTACAATGAGCAGTTCTTC
TRBJ2-3 TRBV7-2 TRBD1 NA CASSNRGDTQYF TGTGCCAGCAGCAACAGGGGGGATACGCAGTATTTT
TRBJ2-1 TRBV19 TRBD2 NA CASKAGGSSYNEQFF TGTGCCAGTAAGGCGGGAGGGAGCTCCTACAATGAGCAGTTCTTC
TRBJ1-1 TRBV7-9 NA NA CASSLDGRGRGNTEAFF TGTGCCAGCAGCTTAGATGGGAGGGGCAGAGGGAACACTGAAGCTTTCTTT
TRBJ2-5 TRBV29-1 TRBD2 NA CSVALAGGETQYF TGCAGCGTTGCACTAGCGGGAGGAGAGACCCAGTACTTC
TRBJ1-1 TRBV15 NA NA CATSRGGSEAFF TGTGCCACCAGCAGGGGGGGTTCAGAAGCTTTCTTT
TRBJ2-3 TRBV5-8 NA NA CASGSGTSLHTDTQYF TGTGCCAGCGGGTCGGGGACTTCCCTGCACACAGATACGCAGTATTTT
TRBJ2-5 TRBV18 TRBD1 NA CASSPPTGTGFGLDQYF TGTGCCAGCTCACCACCAACCGGGACAGGGTTTGGGTTGGACCAGTACTTC
TRBJ2-7 TRBV27 NA NA CATKDRSFEQYF TGTGCAACTAAAGACAGGTCCTTCGAGCAGTACTTC
TRBJ2-7 TRBV2 TRBD2 once CASSGGLTKQYF TGTGCCAGCAGTGGGGGACTAACTAAGCAGTACTTC
TRBJ1-5 TRBV29-1 NA NA CSAWSGGGQPQHF TGCAGCGCTTGGTCGGGGGGCGGACAGCCCCAGCATTTT
TRBJ2-1 TRBV2 TRBD2 NA CASRLSGSLYNEQFF TGTGCCAGCAGACTTAGCGGGAGTCTCTACAATGAGCAGTTCTTC
TRBJ2-7 TRBV5-4 NA NA CASSLEGPREQYF TGTGCCAGCAGCTTGGAGGGGCCCCGGGAGCAGTACTTC
TRBJ1-3 TRBV7-3 NA NA CASSGGAGNTIYF TGTGCCAGCAGCGGGGGGGCTGGAAACACCATATATTTT
TRBJ2-5 TRBV3-1/TRBV3-2 NA NA CASSQVGGVKETQYF TGTGCCAGCAGCCAAGTCGGAGGAGTAAAGGAGACCCAGTACTTC
TRBJ1-2 TRBV29-1 TRBD1 NA CSVNQGVLYGYTF TGCAGCGTTAACCAGGGGGTCCTCTATGGCTACACCTTC
TRBJ2-3 TRBV7-9 TRBD2 NA CASTIRGGRSDTQYF TGTGCCAGCACCATTCGGGGCGGGAGGTCAGATACGCAGTATTTT
TRBJ1-5 TRBV7-9 NA NA CASSLGPYQGRHF TGTGCCAGCAGCTTGGGGCCTTATCAGGGTAGGCATTTT
TRBJ1-6 TRBV6-5 NA NA CASSYPQGSPLHF TGTGCCAGCAGTTACCCCCAGGGATCACCCCTCCACTTT
TRBJ1-2 TRBV5-4 NA NA CASSTTAGILYGYTF TGTGCCAGCAGCACCACCGCTGGGATCCTGTATGGCTACACCTTC
TRBJ2-1 TRBV19 NA few CASTKQGVWYNEQFF TGTGCCAGTACCAAACAGGGTGTATGGTACAATGAGCAGTTCTTC
TRBJ1-2 TRBV27 TRBD1 NA CASRDRGHYGYTF TGTGCCAGCCGGGACAGGGGGCACTATGGCTACACCTTC
TRBJ2-3 TRBV18 NA NA CATIGLPSTDTQYF TGTGCCACGATTGGACTCCCCAGCACAGATACGCAGTATTTT
TRBJ2-7 TRBV7-8 TRBD1 NA CASSFGFRDSSYEQYF TGTGCCAGCAGCTTCGGTTTTAGGGACAGCTCCTACGAGCAGTACTTC
TRBJ1-2 TRBV4-2 NA NA CASSQEVLYGYTF TGTGCCAGCAGCCAAGAGGTCCTCTATGGCTACACCTTC
TRBJ2-7 TRBV5-1 NA NA CASSLEAGQFEQYF TGCGCCAGCAGCTTGGAAGCAGGGCAGTTCGAGCAGTACTTC
TRBJ2-6 TRBV7-9 TRBD2 NA CAAPGAGAGANVLTF TGTGCCGCGCCGGGAGCGGGGGCGGGGGCCAACGTCCTGACTTTC
TRBJ2-7 TRBV27 NA medium-sized CASSFLGQSLYEQYF TGTGCCAGCAGTTTTTTGGGGCAGTCCCTCTACGAGCAGTACTTC
TRBJ1-5 TRBV4-1 NA NA CASSQDDGGSQPQHF TGCGCCAGCAGCCAAGACGACGGAGGCAGTCAGCCCCAGCATTTT
TRBJ2-7 TRBV7-2 NA NA CASSLGVGVYEQYF TGTGCCAGCAGCTTGGGAGTAGGGGTCTACGAGCAGTACTTC